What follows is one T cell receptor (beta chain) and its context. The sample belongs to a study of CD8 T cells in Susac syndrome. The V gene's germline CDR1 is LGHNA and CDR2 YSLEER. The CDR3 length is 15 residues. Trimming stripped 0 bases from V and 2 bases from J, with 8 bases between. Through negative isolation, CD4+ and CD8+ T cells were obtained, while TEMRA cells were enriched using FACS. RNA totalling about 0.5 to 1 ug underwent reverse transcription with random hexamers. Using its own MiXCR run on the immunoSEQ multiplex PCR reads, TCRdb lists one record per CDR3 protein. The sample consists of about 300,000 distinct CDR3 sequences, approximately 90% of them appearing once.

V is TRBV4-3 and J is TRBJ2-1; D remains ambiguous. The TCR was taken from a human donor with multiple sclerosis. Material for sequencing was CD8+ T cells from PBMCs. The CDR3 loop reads CASSQESVPYNEQFF. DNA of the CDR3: TGCGCCAGCAGCCAAGAAAGCGTGCCCTACAATGAGCAGTTCTTC.